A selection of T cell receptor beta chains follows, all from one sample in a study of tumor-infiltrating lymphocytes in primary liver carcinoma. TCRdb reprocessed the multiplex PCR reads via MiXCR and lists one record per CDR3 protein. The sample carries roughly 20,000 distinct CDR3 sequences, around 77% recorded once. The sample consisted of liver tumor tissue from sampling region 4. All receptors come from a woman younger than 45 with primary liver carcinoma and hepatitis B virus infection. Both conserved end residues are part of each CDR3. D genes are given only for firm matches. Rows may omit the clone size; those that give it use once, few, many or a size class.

CASSPVWFSGTQYF | TGTGCCAGCAGTCCTGTGTGGTTTTCAGGTACGCAGTATTTT | TRBJ2-3 | . | . | TRBV6-1
CASRLGQSYEQYF | TGTGCCAGCAGACTGGGACAGTCCTACGAGCAGTACTTC | TRBJ2-7 | many | TRBD1 | TRBV12-3/TRBV12-4
CVSSLKSLSTGNTIYF | TGTGTCAGCAGTTTAAAATCCCTGAGCACTGGAAACACCATATATTTT | TRBJ1-3 | . | . | TRBV28
CASGHVVTFTGTSGRQNIQYF | TGTGCCAGCGGCCATGTCGTGACATTTACCGGGACTAGCGGGAGACAAAACATTCAGTACTTC | TRBJ2-4 | . | TRBD2 | TRBV11-2
CSAKEGGAEAFF | TGCAGTGCTAAAGAGGGAGGAGCTGAAGCTTTCTTT | TRBJ1-1 | . | . | TRBV20-1
CASGLRQNTEAFF | TGTGCCAGCGGCTTGCGGCAGAACACTGAAGCTTTCTTT | TRBJ1-1 | . | . | TRBV11-1
CASSFALKTEAFF | TGTGCCAGCAGCTTCGCGCTGAAGACTGAAGCTTTCTTT | TRBJ1-1 | . | . | TRBV11-1
CVSRPSLDTGELFF | TGTGTCAGCAGACCGAGCCTTGACACCGGGGAGCTGTTTTTT | TRBJ2-2 | . | . | TRBV11-1
CASSWTGTSYNEQFF | TGTGCCAGCAGTTGGACTGGCACCTCCTACAATGAGCAGTTCTTC | TRBJ2-1 | . | . | TRBV6-5
CAGASRSGNDLFF | TGTGCCGGCGCTAGCAGGAGTGGGAATGACCTGTTCTTC | TRBJ2-1 | . | . | TRBV11-3
CASSQDRLIGREQYF | TGCGCCAGCAGCCAAGATCGATTGATAGGGCGGGAGCAGTATTTC | TRBJ2-7 | . | TRBD2 | TRBV4-3
CAGSSRLAGGITDTQYF | TGTGCCGGCAGCTCGCGTCTAGCGGGAGGGATCACAGATACGCAGTATTTT | TRBJ2-3 | . | TRBD2 | TRBV7-9
CARQGRLAGVVCGELFF | TGTGCCAGGCAGGGCCGGCTGGCGGGAGTGGTTTGTGGGGAGCTGTTTTTT | TRBJ2-2 | . | TRBD2 | TRBV6-5
CASSWDRGTEAFF | TGTGCCAGCAGCTGGGACAGGGGTACTGAAGCTTTCTTT | TRBJ1-1 | . | TRBD1 | TRBV11-1
CIALREYNEQFF | TGCATCGCCCTAAGGGAATACAATGAGCAGTTTTTC | TRBJ2-1 | . | . | TRBV29-1
CTSSLDLAGSSYNQQFF | TGTACCAGCAGCTTAGATCTGGCGGGGAGCTCCTACAATCAGCAGTTCTTC | TRBJ2-1 | . | . | TRBV11-3
CASSRRDARFYEHYF | TGTGCCAGCAGCCGCCGGGACGCTCGTTTCTACGAGCACTACTTC | TRBJ2-7 | . | . | TRBV11-1
CASRLTGGTTQYF | TGTGCCAGCAGGCTTACGGGGGGGACTACGCAGTATTTT | TRBJ2-3 | . | TRBD2 | TRBV28
CASSHSRPCTRYF | TGTGCCAGCAGTCACTCGAGACCGTGCACGCGGTATTTT | TRBJ2-3 | . | . | TRBV6-6
CASSERFMVLKSNYGYTF | TGTGCCAGCAGTGAACGGTTCATGGTCCTTAAATCTAATTATGGCTACACCTTC | TRBJ1-2 | . | . | TRBV6-1
CASIIGYHEQYF | TGTGCCAGCATCATAGGGTATCACGAGCAGTACTTC | TRBJ2-7 | . | . | TRBV11-2
CVSSLNRVSSGANILTF | TGTGTCAGCAGTTTAAACAGGGTGAGCTCTGGAGCCAACATCCTGACTTTC | TRBJ2-6 | . | . | TRBV28
CSVVGWEGRRFF | TGCAGCGTCGTGGGCTGGGAGGGTCGAAGGTTCTTC | TRBJ2-1 | . | TRBD2 | TRBV29-1
CASSYKDSRSYEQYF | TGTGCCAGCAGTTACAAGGATAGCAGGTCCTACGAGCAGTATTTC | TRBJ2-7 | . | . | TRBV6-5
CASSFEGRNNQPQHF | TGTGCCAGCAGTTTTGAGGGGCGGAACAATCAGCCCCAGCATTTT | TRBJ1-5 | many | . | TRBV28
CASSAPRGLALYELYF | TGTGCCAGCAGCGCACCCCGGGGCCTCGCCCTCTACGAACTGTACTTC | TRBJ2-7 | . | . | TRBV7-8
CASSFGGSPAGELFF | TGTGCCAGCAGTTTCGGTGGGAGTCCCGCCGGGGAGCTGTTTTTT | TRBJ2-2 | . | . | TRBV12-3/TRBV12-4
CASSLGVNGSHDQYF | TGTGCCAGCAGCTTAGGAGTTAACGGTTCCCACGATCAGTACTTC | TRBJ2-7 | . | . | TRBV11-2
CASSDLEGTDEQYF | TGTGCCAGCAGCGACCTAGAAGGGACAGACGAGCAGTACTTC | TRBJ2-7 | . | TRBD1 | TRBV11-1
CAIIQGGGGGYTF | TGTGCCATCATTCAGGGGGGGGGTGGAGGCTACACTTTC | TRBJ1-2 | . | TRBD1 | TRBV11-2
CASSPPGMDTETFF | TGTGCCAGCAGCCCCCCGGGGATGGACACTGAAACTTTCTTT | TRBJ1-1 | . | . | TRBV14
CASSIQGSGTYEQYF | TGTGCCAGCAGCATACAGGGGTCGGGGACCTACGAGCAGTACTTC | TRBJ2-7 | . | TRBD1 | TRBV7-2
CAGSLDRAGANVLTF | TGTGCCGGCAGTTTGGACAGGGCTGGGGCCAACGTCCTGACTTTC | TRBJ2-6 | . | TRBD1 | TRBV11-2
CSARGGIGGSRNNEQFF | TGCAGTGCTAGAGGGGGGATTGGGGGCTCAAGGAACAATGAGCAGTTCTTC | TRBJ2-1 | . | . | TRBV20-1
CSVVTWGTEAFF | TGCAGCGTCGTGACATGGGGCACTGAGGCTTTCTTT | TRBJ1-1 | . | . | TRBV29-1
CSTAGLTGHNEQFF | TGCAGCACCGCCGGGCTAACGGGCCACAATGAGCAGTTCTTC | TRBJ2-1 | . | . | TRBV29-1
CASSQEHLLQGGPREQYF | TGTGCCAGCAGCCAGGAACACCTATTACAGGGGGGACCGCGTGAGCAGTACTTC | TRBJ2-7 | . | TRBD1 | TRBV4-2
CASSSGGWVSYEKYF | TGTGCCAGCAGCTCTGGGGGATGGGTCTCCTACGAGAAGTACTTC | TRBJ2-7 | . | . | TRBV11-2
CASSSDPQLNTGELFF | TGTGCCAGCAGCTCTGATCCCCAATTGAACACCGGGGAGCTATTTTTT | TRBJ2-2 | . | . | TRBV11-2
CVSSLVRGGTDTQYF | TGTGTCAGCAGCTTAGTGCGAGGAGGCACAGATACGCAGTATTTT | TRBJ2-3 | . | . | TRBV11-3
CASSGLSGAPPLHF | TGTGCCAGCAGTGGGCTATCCGGAGCTCCGCCCCTCCACTTT | TRBJ1-6 | . | . | TRBV28
CASSLGLAHTGELFF | TGCGCCAGCAGCCTGGGACTAGCGCACACCGGGGAGCTGTTTTTT | TRBJ2-2 | . | TRBD2 | TRBV4-3
CASRWTSARGTGELSF | TGTGCCAGTAGGTGGACTAGCGCACGAGGCACCGGGGAGTTGTCTTTT | TRBJ2-2 | . | TRBD2 | TRBV6-5
CASSEQSAIYNSPLHF | TGTGCCAGCAGTGAACAGTCTGCAATATATAATTCACCCCTCCACTTT | TRBJ1-6 | . | . | TRBV6-5
CASSPRQWGKPFF | TGTGCCAGTAGTCCCAGACAGTGGGGAAAACCGTTTTTT | TRBJ1-4 | once | . | TRBV12-3/TRBV12-4